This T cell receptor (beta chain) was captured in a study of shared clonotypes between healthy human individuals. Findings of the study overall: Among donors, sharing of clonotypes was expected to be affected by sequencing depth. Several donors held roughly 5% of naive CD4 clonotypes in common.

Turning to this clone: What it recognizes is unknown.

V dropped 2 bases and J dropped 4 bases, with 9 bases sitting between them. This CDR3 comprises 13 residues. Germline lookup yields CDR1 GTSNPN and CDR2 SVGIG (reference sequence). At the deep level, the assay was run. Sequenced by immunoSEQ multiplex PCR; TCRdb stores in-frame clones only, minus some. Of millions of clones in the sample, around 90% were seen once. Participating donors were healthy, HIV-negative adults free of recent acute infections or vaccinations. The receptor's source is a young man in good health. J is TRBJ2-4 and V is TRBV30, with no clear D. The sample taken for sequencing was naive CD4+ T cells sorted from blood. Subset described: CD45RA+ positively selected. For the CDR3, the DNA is TGTGCCTGGAGTATGTCAGAAAAAAACATTCAGTACTTC. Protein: CAWSMSEKNIQYF.